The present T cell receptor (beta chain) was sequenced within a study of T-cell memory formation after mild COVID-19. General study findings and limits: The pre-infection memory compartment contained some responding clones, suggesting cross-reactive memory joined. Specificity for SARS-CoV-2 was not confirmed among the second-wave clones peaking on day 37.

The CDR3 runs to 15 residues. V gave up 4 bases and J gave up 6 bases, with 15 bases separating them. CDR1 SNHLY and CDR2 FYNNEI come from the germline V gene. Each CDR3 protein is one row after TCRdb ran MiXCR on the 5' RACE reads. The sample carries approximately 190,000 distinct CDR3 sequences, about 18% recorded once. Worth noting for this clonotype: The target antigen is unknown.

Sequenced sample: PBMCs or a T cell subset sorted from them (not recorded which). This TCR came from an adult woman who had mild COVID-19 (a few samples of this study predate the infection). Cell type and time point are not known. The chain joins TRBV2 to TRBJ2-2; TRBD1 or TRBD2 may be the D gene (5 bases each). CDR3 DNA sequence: TGTGCCAGCAGTGGAGGGGCCCAACTTGCCGGGGAGCTGTTTTTT. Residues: CASSGGAQLAGELFF.